These T cell receptor beta chains were read from a single sample in a study of T cells in Graves' hyperthyroidism and ophthalmopathy. Each CDR3 protein gets one entry after TCRdb re-called the multiplex PCR reads with MiXCR. Here the sample spans under 350,000 distinct CDR3 sequences, about 17% being singletons. The sample taken for sequencing was blood. These receptors were collected from a woman aged 60-75 years with Graves' ophthalmopathy. Both conserved end residues are trimmed from each CDR3. Clone size is shown for a subset of rows, as once, few, many or a class of expanded clone.

V: TRBV27; J: TRBJ2-3; length: 14; size: many; CDR3: ASSLSGGGYTDTQY
V: TRBV27; J: TRBJ1-2; length: 11; size: many; CDR3: ASSLRGGYGYT
V: TRBV27; J: TRBJ1-2; length: 13; size: -; CDR3: ASSLGPRVLDGYT
V: TRBV5-8; J: TRBJ1-1; length: 12; size: few; CDR3: ASSQGQDNTEAF
V: TRBV20-1; J: TRBJ2-7; length: 11; size: -; CDR3: SAPAAPHYEQY
V: TRBV2; J: TRBJ1-2; length: 13; size: -; CDR3: ASIFDGLKNYGYT
V: TRBV5-4; J: TRBJ2-3; length: 12; size: -; CDR3: ASSTPASTDTQY
V: TRBV7-2; J: TRBJ1-4; length: 13; size: many; CDR3: ASSFGGQANEKLF
V: TRBV6-6; J: TRBJ1-3; length: 13; size: many; CDR3: ASSYGPGLGNTIY
V: TRBV14; J: TRBJ2-2; length: 14; size: many; CDR3: ASSPVIGHITGELF
V: TRBV20-1; J: TRBJ2-2; length: 12; size: few; CDR3: SARVSGSTGELF
V: TRBV4-3; J: TRBJ1-6; length: 15; size: -; CDR3: ASSRDPGSSYNSPLH
V: TRBV7-3; J: TRBJ2-1; length: 13; size: many; CDR3: ASSLKGGGWNEQF
V: TRBV27; J: TRBJ1-1; length: 11; size: many; CDR3: ASGFQMNTEAF
V: TRBV6-1; J: TRBJ2-2; length: 10; size: many; CDR3: AHEVNTGELF
V: TRBV7-2; J: TRBJ2-3; length: 16; size: many; CDR3: ASSLSYVDRGRADTQY
V: TRBV28; J: TRBJ2-1; length: 13; size: many; CDR3: ASRTTSGRAFEQF
V: TRBV7-2; J: TRBJ2-7; length: 11; size: many; CDR3: ASSSRVGDEQY
V: TRBV30; J: TRBJ1-1; length: 11; size: many; CDR3: AWSANQGTEAF
V: TRBV19; J: TRBJ1-1; length: 12; size: -; CDR3: ASSTPGGNTEAF
V: TRBV5-1; J: TRBJ1-1; length: 13; size: many; CDR3: ASSLWAGLGAEAF
V: TRBV18; J: TRBJ2-6; length: 14; size: many; CDR3: ASSPRQNSGANVLT
V: TRBV4-1; J: TRBJ2-1; length: 16; size: -; CDR3: ASSQRQGRVSGQDEQF
V: TRBV12-5; J: TRBJ2-2; length: 13; size: -; CDR3: ASGLWTANTGELF
V: TRBV5-4; J: TRBJ2-7; length: 12; size: -; CDR3: ASTPVPGDYEQY
V: TRBV29-1; J: TRBJ2-2; length: 9; size: many; CDR3: SVQDTGELF
V: TRBV12-3/TRBV12-4; J: TRBJ2-7; length: 12; size: many; CDR3: ASSPPLGTYEQY
V: TRBV20-1; J: TRBJ1-6; length: 13; size: few; CDR3: SARDSSSYNSPLH
V: TRBV2; J: TRBJ2-5; length: 15; size: -; CDR3: ASSERQGVRPKPTQY
V: TRBV7-2; J: TRBJ2-4; length: 14; size: -; CDR3: ASSLTGGAGKNIQY
V: TRBV11-2; J: TRBJ2-2; length: 10; size: many; CDR3: ASSLRAWELF
V: TRBV7-2; J: TRBJ1-5; length: 11; size: many; CDR3: ASSFLAGQPQH
V: TRBV4-1; J: TRBJ2-5; length: 13; size: many; CDR3: ASSQTAANQETQY
V: TRBV27; J: TRBJ1-2; length: 15; size: many; CDR3: ASSLSMANRANYGYT
V: TRBV6-1; J: TRBJ2-1; length: 14; size: -; CDR3: ASSLTGDLSYNEQF
V: TRBV27; J: TRBJ2-7; length: 13; size: many; CDR3: ASSWAGGTTYEQY
V: TRBV24-1; J: TRBJ2-1; length: 13; size: few; CDR3: ATSDSSGGPNEQF
V: TRBV20-1; J: TRBJ1-1; length: 14; size: many; CDR3: SALGQRYDMNTEAF
V: TRBV7-8; J: TRBJ1-1; length: 13; size: few; CDR3: ASSVTWSGGTEAF
V: TRBV14; J: TRBJ2-7; length: 13; size: few; CDR3: ASSHYRDTRYEQY